Each of the 18 T cell receptor beta chains below was sequenced from the same sample in a study of early T cells in non-severe SARS-CoV-2 infection. Using its own MiXCR run on the 5' RACE reads, TCRdb lists one record per CDR3 protein. The sample yields some 77,000 distinct CDR3 sequences, 10% to 15% seen once. Sequencing input: whole blood. These TCRs come from an adult who was a healthcare worker with PCR-confirmed SARS-CoV-2 infection or an uninfected control (not recorded which).

This clonotype occurred many times. This chain uses TRBV2 with TRBJ1-5; D is undetermined. The germline CDR1 and CDR2 sequences are SNHLY and FYNNEI. The CDR3 loop spans 13 amino acids. The V end was cut by 5 bases, the J end by 5 bases, with 10 bases between. In nucleotides, the CDR3 is TGTGCCAGCAGTACCCAGTACTATCAGCCCCAGCATTTT. Its translation: CASSTQYYQPQHF.

This clonotype was recorded many times. The V gene is TRBV7-2, the J gene TRBJ1-2; D perhaps matches TRBD1 (5 bases). Trimming shortened V by 0 bases and J by 8 bases, and 10 bases separated the two germline ends. CDR1 is SGHTA and CDR2 is FQGNSA in the germline V gene. The CDR3 consists of 13 residues. DNA for the CDR3: TGTGCCAGCAGCTTAGCTCAGGGATACGGCTACACCTTC. Protein product: CASSLAQGYGYTF. The entire variable domain, with the rest obtained from reference TRBV7-2 and TRBJ1-2, is as follows: GAGVSQSPSNKVTEKGKDVELRCDPISGHTALYWYRQSLGQGLEFLIYFQGNSAPDKSGLPSDRFSAERTGGSVSTLTIQRTQQEDSAVYLCASSLAQGYGYTFGSGTRLTVV.

This sequence joins TRBV10-2 and TRBJ2-4; maybe TRBD2 (6 bases). The CDR3 consists of 13 residues. V lost 2 bases and J lost 4, with 6 bases in between. Germline V lookup: CDR1 WSHSY, CDR2 SAAADI. The CDR3 sequence: CASSEGTKNIQYF. The CDR3 DNA follows: TGCGCCAGCAGTGAGGGGACTAAAAACATTCAGTACTTC.

The chain carries TRBV7-8 and TRBJ2-3; possibly TRBD1 or TRBD2 for D (6 bases each). The germline gives CDR1 SGHVS, CDR2 FQNEAQ. The V and J ends lost 4 bases and 0 bases respectively, with 14 bases between them. CDR3 size: 16 residues. The CDR3 DNA is TGTGCCAGCAGCTCTTCGGGGGACACAAGCACAGATACGCAGTATTTT. Translated: CASSSSGDTSTDTQYF. Combining the CDR3 with reference TRBV7-8 and TRBJ2-3 gives the whole variable domain GAGVSQSPRYKVAKRGQDVALRCDPISGHVSLFWYQQALGQGPEFLTYFQNEAQLDKSGLPSDRFFAERPEGSVSTLKIQRTQQEDSAVYLCASSSSGDTSTDTQYFGPGTRLTVL.

The CDR3 region is CASSESNQPQHF. The CDR3 DNA reads as TGTGCCAGCAGTGAAAGCAATCAGCCCCAGCATTTT. The chain joins TRBV2 to TRBJ1-5; D uncertain. The V and J ends lost 2 bases and 1 base respectively, with 0 bases between them. The CDR3 has 12 amino acids. CDR1 is SNHLY, CDR2 FYNNEI, per germline. The full variable domain, its missing parts supplied by reference TRBV2 and TRBJ1-5, is EPEVTQTPSHQVTQMGQEVILRCVPISNHLYFYWYRQILGQKVEFLVSFYNNEISEKSEIFDDQFSVERPDGSNFTLKIRSTKLEDSAMYFCASSESNQPQHFGDGTRLSIL.

The gene calls are TRBV7-2 and TRBJ2-2; D not resolved. The V gene lost 4 bases and the J gene lost 1 base, with 22 bases spanning the gap. In germline, CDR1 is SGHTA, CDR2 FQGNSA. The CDR3 covers 19 residues. CDR3 nucleotides: TGTGCCAGCAGCTCCCCCCCGGGCAGGACGTCAGTGAACACCGGGGAGCTGTTTTTT. As protein: CASSSPPGRTSVNTGELFF.

This clonotype was detected a few times. The V and J genes are TRBV15 and TRBJ2-7; weak D call: TRBD1 (6 bases). The CDR3 runs to 14 residues. The germline V gene has CDR1 LNHNV and CDR2 YYDKDF (reference sequence). Trimming shortened V by 1 base and J by 2 bases, and 9 bases separated the two germline ends. The DNA for the CDR3 is TGTGCCACCAGCAGAGGGACAGCTACCTACGAGCAGTACTTC. This gives the protein CATSRGTATYEQYF.

This clonotype has only a few counts. The V and J genes are TRBV24-1 and TRBJ2-3; 8 nucleotides match TRBD1. The CDR3 length is 15 residues. CDR1 is KGHDR and CDR2 is SFDVKD in the germline V gene. After removal of 1 base from V and 5 bases from J, the junction contained 4 bases not matched to a gene. CDR3 residues: CATSDFQGAQDTQYF. The CDR3 coding sequence is TGTGCCACCAGTGATTTTCAGGGGGCGCAAGATACGCAGTATTTT.

Only a few counts were recorded for this clonotype. The gene calls are TRBV7-6 and TRBJ1-3; D call uncertain. Trimming left V 0 bases short and J 1 base short, with 10 bases between. Germline V gene sequence: CDR1 SGHVS, CDR2 FNYEAQ. The CDR3 is 16 amino acids. CDR3: CASSLAGGRSGNTIYF. CDR3 nucleotides: TGTGCCAGCAGCTTAGCGGGCGGGAGGTCTGGAAACACCATATATTTT.

The count of this clonotype is one. This may stem from a read error, because a much larger clone lies one nucleotide away. The chain employs TRBV7-9 and TRBJ2-3, with D unresolved. Germline CDR1 is SEHNR and CDR2 is FQNEAQ (reference sequence). The CDR3 consists of 14 residues. The CDR3 spells CVSSLASEVDTQYF. The CDR3 DNA sequence: TGTGTCAGCAGCTTAGCCTCCGAGGTGGATACGCAGTATTTT.

This clonotype was counted a few times. V usage is TRBV29-1 and J usage is TRBJ2-3; D may be TRBD1 or TRBD2 (5 bases each). From germline, CDR1 is SQVTM and CDR2 ANQGSEA. Trimming pared 6 bases from V and 5 bases from J, leaving 27 bases between. The CDR3 has 17 residues. Here the CDR3 reads CSVRFTDYGAPGDTQYF. The DNA for the CDR3 is TGCAGCGTCAGATTCACCGATTACGGGGCCCCCGGAGATACGCAGTATTTT.

At least ten counts were recorded for this clonotype. The rearrangement joins TRBV7-2 to TRBJ1-5; D gene unclear. V lost 1 base, J lost 0 bases, and 7 bases lay in between. CDR3 length equals 15 residues. CDR1 is SGHTA, CDR2 FQGNSA, per germline. CDR3 loop: CASSLVSASNQPQHF. Here the CDR3 DNA reads TGTGCCAGCAGCTTAGTTTCAGCTAGCAATCAGCCCCAGCATTTT.

In its sample, this clonotype was seen a few times. The gene calls are TRBV7-2 and TRBJ2-7, with D unresolved. CDR3 length: 15 residues. CDR1 is SGHTA, CDR2 FQGNSA, per germline. V was clipped by 2 bases and J by 1 base, with 12 bases between them. The CDR3 reads CASSLLGIQSYEQYF. The CDR3 nucleotides are TGTGCCAGCAGCTTACTGGGAATTCAGTCCTACGAGCAGTACTTC.

In its sample, this clonotype was seen a few times. This chain's CDR3 is CAISESAGNEQFF. The CDR3 DNA reads as TGTGCCATCAGTGAGTCGGCCGGGAATGAGCAGTTCTTC. The chain recombines TRBV10-3 with TRBJ2-1; D gene uncertain. The CDR3 spans 13 residues. Germline loops: CDR1 ENHRY, CDR2 SYGVKD. V lost 0 bases and J 7 bases, leaving 7 bases between the germline ends.

V usage is TRBV20-1 and J usage is TRBJ2-7; possibly TRBD2 for D (6 bases). V lost 3 bases to trimming and J lost 3 bases, with 18 bases between them. The CDR3 loop spans 15 amino acids. The germline gives CDR1 DFQATT, CDR2 SNEGSKA (reference sequence). The CDR3 DNA sequence: TGCAGTGCTAGTTCGGAGGGGAGCCTCGTCTACGAGCAGTACTTC. Translated, it gives CSASSEGSLVYEQYF.

The table lists this clonotype with many counts. The chain employs TRBV19 and TRBJ2-7, with D possibly being TRBD1 (6 bases). Between the trimmed V and J ends, which lost 4 bases and 1 base, there was a span of 14 bases. The CDR3 is 15 amino acids. Germline V gives CDR1 LNHDA, CDR2 SQIVND (reference sequence). The CDR3 DNA reads as TGTGCCAGTAGTACAGCCGGGACAAGTTCCTACGAGCAGTACTTC. It translates to CASSTAGTSSYEQYF.

The rearrangement joins TRBV28 to TRBJ2-7; D unclear. CDR3 size: 13 residues. Germline loops: CDR1 MDHEN, CDR2 SYDVKM. Deletions cut 8 bases from V and 5 bases from J, with 16 bases between. DNA for the CDR3: TGTGCCAGCCAACACCGTTCGGTTAACGAGCAGTACTTC. Translating it yields CASQHRSVNEQYF.

The chain has TRBV14 and TRBJ2-2, with TRBD2 matching 8 bases. Germline loops: CDR1 SGHDN, CDR2 FVKESK. This CDR3 comprises 16 residues. Germline trimming cut 1 base from V and 4 bases from J; bases unmatched to any gene: 5. The CDR3 protein is CASSQVGGAGTGELFF. For the CDR3, the DNA is TGTGCCAGCAGCCAAGTCGGGGGGGCCGGCACCGGGGAGCTGTTTTTT.